This T cell receptor (beta chain) comes out of a study of response to subunit inactivated influenza vaccine. As regards this clonotype: Its matching antigen is unknown.

The length of the CDR3 is 19 residues. In germline, CDR1 is SGHAT, CDR2 FQNNGV. Trimming took 0 bases from V and 0 from J; bases not matched to a gene: 12. Using its own MiXCR run on the RT-PCR reads, TCRdb lists one record per CDR3 protein. The sample carries roughly 160,000 distinct CDR3 sequences, around 11% recorded once. Study-wide findings and caveats: Seasonal influenza vaccination, on each occasion, was suggested by the authors to recruit few new T cells.

The V and J genes are TRBV11-2 and TRBJ2-5; 8 bases are shared with TRBD2. The source was CD8+ T cells sorted from PBMCs, collected around 25 months after vaccination. The receptor's source is a man aged 45 to 70 who received an inactivated influenza vaccine. In DNA, the CDR3 is TGTGCCAGCAGCTTAGATCCGGGACTAGAGGACGTTAACCAAGAGACCCAGTACTTC. It specifies CASSLDPGLEDVNQETQYF.